These T cell receptor beta chains were read from a single sample in a study of CD4 T cells in relation to SARS-CoV-2 and coronaviruses. These receptors have no known antigen. The assay was immunoSEQ multiplex PCR, and TCRdb's table has in-frame clones only and misses some. The sample includes 25,000 to 30,000 clones, nearly 80% of them seen just once. Sequencing was done on a sample of CD4+ T cells from PBMCs, cultured in vitro. The receptors were sampled from a human donor in good health. CDR3s include the opening cysteine and the closing phenylalanine or tryptophan. The D gene is left open where the match is weak. Size values are once, few and many counts, or a class for expanded clones, and some rows have none.

>TRBJ2-1|.|TRBV4-3|.
CASSRTPANNEQFF
TGCGCCAGCAGCCGGACACCGGCCAACAATGAGCAGTTCTTC
>TRBJ1-4|.|TRBV7-2|.
CASSQDATNEKLFF
TGTGCCAGCTCCCAGGACGCAACTAATGAAAAACTGTTTTTT
>TRBJ1-2|.|TRBV6-5|TRBD1
CASRVTGDYGYTF
TGTGCCAGCAGGGTAACAGGGGACTATGGCTACACCTTC
>TRBJ1-3|.|TRBV9|.
CASSAEHLPGDTIYF
TGTGCCAGCAGCGCGGAACATCTTCCCGGGGACACCATATATTTT
>TRBJ1-1|.|TRBV14|.
CASSNRGGNTEAFF
TGTGCCAGCAGCAACCGGGGTGGGAACACTGAAGCTTTCTTT
>TRBJ2-2|.|TRBV29-1|.
CSVVWAGRGWNTGELFF
TGCAGCGTTGTATGGGCGGGGCGGGGATGGAACACCGGGGAGCTGTTTTTT
>TRBJ2-5|.|TRBV4-3|TRBD2
CASSRDGLAGETQYF
TGCGCCAGCAGCCGGGACGGACTAGCGGGAGAGACCCAGTACTTC
>TRBJ1-5|.|TRBV18|TRBD1
CASSPPETGLNQPQHF
TGTGCCAGCTCACCACCGGAGACAGGGCTCAATCAGCCCCAGCATTTT
>TRBJ2-5|.|TRBV10-3|TRBD1
CAISDRQGAKTQYF
TGTGCCATCAGTGACCGACAGGGGGCGAAGACCCAGTACTTC
>TRBJ1-4|few|TRBV18|.
CASSPPAGEGVLSEKLFF
TGTGCCAGCTCACCACCTGCGGGGGAGGGGGTCCTTAGTGAAAAACTGTTTTTT
>TRBJ2-1|.|TRBV6-4|TRBD2
CASSVEAGETNEQFF
TGTGCCAGCAGTGTGGAGGCGGGAGAAACCAATGAGCAGTTCTTC
>TRBJ2-3|.|TRBV4-1|TRBD2
CASSPGTIGTDTQYF
TGCGCCAGCAGTCCCGGGACTATCGGCACAGATACGCAGTATTTT
>TRBJ1-2|.|TRBV6-5|.
CASSLPGERGYTF
TGTGCCAGCAGCCTACCAGGGGAACGGGGCTACACCTTC
>TRBJ1-5|.|TRBV4-1|.
CASSQDTGQPQHF
TGCGCCAGCAGCCAAGATACCGGGCAGCCCCAGCATTTT
>TRBJ2-7|few|TRBV7-9|.
CASSLDTAYEQYF
TGTGCCAGCAGCTTAGACACCGCCTACGAGCAGTACTTC
>TRBJ1-3|.|TRBV6-4|TRBD1
CASSDRGQSGNTIYF
TGTGCCAGCAGTGACAGGGGGCAATCTGGAAACACCATATATTTT
>TRBJ1-3|.|TRBV11-2|.
CASSLRTTGIWGNTIYF
TGTGCCAGCAGCCTCCGAACAACAGGGATTTGGGGAAACACCATATATTTT
>TRBJ2-7|.|TRBV4-1|.
CASSQTSASRPQQYF
TGCGCCAGCAGCCAAACCTCTGCGAGCCGCCCCCAGCAGTACTTC
>TRBJ2-3|.|TRBV6-6|TRBD2
CASSPRGVDTQYF
TGTGCCAGCAGTCCCCGGGGGGTGGATACGCAGTATTTT
>TRBJ1-1|.|TRBV5-1|TRBD1
CASSTGAGTEAFF
TGCGCCAGCAGTACAGGGGCGGGCACTGAAGCTTTCTTT
>TRBJ1-6|.|TRBV4-1|TRBD1
CASSQEEQGRSPLHF
TGCGCCAGCAGCCAAGAAGAACAGGGGCGTTCACCCCTCCACTTT
>TRBJ1-1|.|TRBV19|.
CASSIGPTNTEAFF
TGTGCCAGTAGTATTGGACCCACGAACACTGAAGCTTTCTTT
>TRBJ1-3|.|TRBV9|TRBD1
CASSAGQGGPKSTIYF
TGTGCCAGCAGCGCAGGACAGGGGGGACCAAAGAGCACCATATATTTT
>TRBJ1-1|.|TRBV6-4|.
CASRREGGDTEAFF
TGTGCCAGCAGGCGGGAGGGGGGAGATACTGAAGCTTTCTTT
>TRBJ1-3|.|TRBV18|.
CASSQRQDLSGNTIYF
TGTGCCAGCTCACAAAGACAGGATCTCTCTGGAAACACCATATATTTT